Listed below are T cell receptor beta chains from one sample, sequenced in a study of CD8+ T cells in alopecia areata. Produced via immunoSEQ multiplex PCR; TCRdb's table is partial and in-frame only. Found here are roughly 170,000 clones, about 60% of them singletons; the top ten hold roughly 12%. Sequencing was performed on CD8+ T cells sorted from blood, taken at week 24, from a patient treated with tofacitinib. The receptors come from a human donor with alopecia areata. Both conserved end residues are part of each CDR3. A D gene is named only where the DNA matches it firmly. Size values are once, few and many counts, or a class for expanded clones, and some rows have none.

V,size,J,D,CDR3,DNA
TRBV7-9,few,TRBJ1-6,.,CASSLGDWEPLHF,TGTGCCAGCAGCTTAGGGGACTGGGAACCCCTCCACTTT
TRBV18,.,TRBJ2-5,.,CASSAQETQYF,TGTGCCAGCTCAGCCCAAGAGACCCAGTACTTC
TRBV30,.,TRBJ2-1,.,CAWRVWDNNEQFF,TGTGCCTGGAGGGTCTGGGATAACAATGAGCAGTTCTTC
TRBV15,.,TRBJ2-1,.,CATSAGNEQFF,TGTGCCACCAGCGCGGGAAATGAGCAGTTCTTC
TRBV19,few,TRBJ1-2,.,CASSIDLRGGYTF,TGTGCCAGTAGTATAGATCTACGAGGTGGCTACACCTTC
TRBV15,.,TRBJ1-1,.,CATSRDKGNTEAFF,TGTGCCACCAGCAGAGATAAAGGGAACACTGAAGCTTTCTTT
TRBV9,.,TRBJ2-3,.,CASSAAGTSTDTQYF,TGTGCCAGCAGCGCCGCCGGGACTAGCACAGATACGCAGTATTTT
TRBV7-9,few,TRBJ1-1,TRBD1,CASSSNTGAERVTTEAFF,TGTGCCAGCAGCTCCAATACAGGGGCAGAAAGGGTGACCACTGAAGCTTTCTTT
TRBV20-1,.,TRBJ2-7,.,CTPPKGYEQYF,TGCACCCCGCCAAAGGGGTACGAGCAGTACTTC
TRBV5-6,.,TRBJ1-6,.,CASSLRGPPLHF,TGTGCCAGCAGCTTGAGGGGACCCCCCCTCCACTTT
TRBV7-4,few,TRBJ2-7,TRBD1,CASVRGFYEQYF,TGTGCCAGCGTCAGGGGGTTCTACGAGCAGTACTTC
TRBV27,.,TRBJ2-3,TRBD2,CASSFSGNTQYF,TGTGCCAGCAGTTTTAGCGGGAATACGCAGTATTTT
TRBV6-5,.,TRBJ2-5,.,CASTPGQLETQYF,TGTGCCAGCACCCCCGGACAGTTGGAGACCCAGTACTTC
TRBV18,.,TRBJ2-7,.,CASSPGGITYEQYF,TGTGCCAGCTCACCAGGGGGTATCACCTACGAGCAGTACTTC
TRBV29-1,.,TRBJ2-2,.,CSVGNRVPPGELFF,TGCAGCGTTGGGAACAGGGTTCCTCCCGGGGAGCTGTTTTTT
TRBV7-9,.,TRBJ2-5,.,CASSLAGETQYF,TGTGCCAGCAGCTTAGCGGGGGAGACCCAGTACTTC
TRBV4-1,few,TRBJ2-2,.,CASSQDPGGGHNTGELFF,TGCGCCAGCAGCCAAGATCCCGGCGGGGGCCACAACACCGGGGAGCTGTTTTTT
TRBV14,few,TRBJ2-1,.,CASSQAEPGHNEQFF,TGTGCCAGCAGCCAAGCGGAACCAGGGCACAATGAGCAGTTCTTC
TRBV13,.,TRBJ1-2,.,CASSLSMDRAYGYTF,TGTGCCAGCAGCTTATCCATGGACAGAGCCTATGGCTACACCTTC
TRBV7-4,few,TRBJ1-6,.,CASSSKYRVRNNSPLHF,TGTGCCAGCAGCTCGAAGTACAGGGTTCGGAATAATTCACCCCTCCACTTT
TRBV6-5,.,TRBJ2-5,TRBD1,CASSLPPGGPQETQYF,TGTGCCAGCAGTTTACCCCCAGGGGGACCCCAAGAGACCCAGTACTTC
TRBV29-1,few,TRBJ2-3,TRBD1,CSVGGTGSPDTQYF,TGCAGCGTTGGTGGGACAGGGAGTCCAGATACGCAGTATTTT
TRBV27,few,TRBJ2-7,TRBD2,CASSPTPGGGSEQYF,TGTGCCAGCAGTCCCACGCCGGGAGGCGGTTCCGAGCAGTACTTC
TRBV29-1,.,TRBJ2-1,.,CSVVVTVWDEQFF,TGCAGCGTTGTGGTGACAGTATGGGATGAGCAGTTCTTC
TRBV5-6,.,TRBJ2-1,.,CASSLKGISVYNEQFF,TGTGCCAGCAGCTTAAAGGGGATCTCAGTCTACAATGAGCAGTTCTTC
TRBV13,.,TRBJ2-4,TRBD1,CASSTGTGENIQYF,TGTGCCAGCAGCACCGGGACAGGGGAAAACATTCAGTACTTC
TRBV4-1,few,TRBJ2-3,.,CASSQAPTSTDTQYF,TGCGCCAGCAGCCAAGCCCCAACTAGCACAGATACGCAGTATTTT
TRBV27,.,TRBJ1-5,.,CALCGRWTSPWGNQPQHF,TGCGCGCTGTGCGGACGGTGGACATCTCCATGGGGTAATCAGCCCCAGCATTTT
TRBV5-1,.,TRBJ1-2,.,CASSLDWGWNYGYTF,TGCGCCAGCAGCTTGGATTGGGGTTGGAACTATGGCTACACCTTC
TRBV5-6,.,TRBJ1-2,.,CASSLVWNYGYTF,TGTGCCAGCAGCTTGGTTTGGAACTATGGCTACACCTTC
TRBV4-1,.,TRBJ1-1,.,CASSQTGPNTEAFF,TGCGCCAGCAGCCAAACCGGGCCGAACACTGAAGCTTTCTTT
TRBV27,.,TRBJ1-2,.,CASSSGGGYTF,TGTGCCAGCAGTTCAGGCGGTGGCTACACCTTC
TRBV5-4,.,TRBJ1-3,.,CASSGRDNSEGNTIYF,TGTGCCAGCAGCGGACGGGACAACTCCGAAGGAAACACCATATATTTT
TRBV6-5,.,TRBJ2-6,.,CASSPGDSGANVLTF,TGTGCCAGCAGCCCCGGGGACTCTGGGGCCAACGTCCTGACTTTC
TRBV30,.,TRBJ1-2,.,CAWSANTGGYTF,TGTGCCTGGAGTGCGAACACAGGCGGCTACACCTTC
TRBV4-1,few,TRBJ2-3,.,CASSQVEFPDTQYF,TGCGCCAGCAGCCAAGTTGAGTTTCCAGATACGCAGTATTTT
TRBV7-9,.,TRBJ1-5,.,CASSKAINQPQHF,TGTGCCAGCAGCAAGGCAATCAATCAGCCCCAGCATTTT
TRBV7-2,.,TRBJ2-7,.,CASSALSSGAYEQYF,TGTGCCAGCAGCGCCCTCTCGTCGGGGGCCTACGAGCAGTACTTC
TRBV6-5,.,TRBJ2-3,.,CATFAAADTQYF,TGTGCCACCTTTGCTGCGGCAGATACGCAGTATTTT
TRBV18,.,TRBJ2-3,.,CASSTGRPADTQYF,TGTGCCAGCTCGACCGGGCGCCCAGCAGATACGCAGTATTTT
TRBV29-1,few,TRBJ2-5,TRBD2,CSVEDGTSGARQETQYF,TGCAGCGTTGAAGATGGGACTAGCGGGGCCCGCCAAGAGACCCAGTACTTC
TRBV14,.,TRBJ1-2,.,CASSITDGALANYGYTF,TGTGCCAGCAGCATTACCGACGGGGCTCTAGCTAACTATGGCTACACCTTC
TRBV2,.,TRBJ2-1,TRBD1,CASSERWGGQGTSDEQFF,TGTGCCAGCAGTGAACGGTGGGGTGGACAGGGAACTAGTGATGAGCAGTTCTTC
TRBV5-6,few,TRBJ2-5,.,CASSFGLGEETQYF,TGTGCCAGCAGCTTTGGCCTAGGGGAGGAGACCCAGTACTTC
TRBV29-1,.,TRBJ1-3,TRBD1,CSAVDRANSGNTIYF,TGCAGCGCCGTGGACAGGGCGAACTCTGGAAACACCATATATTTT
TRBV19,few,TRBJ1-2,TRBD1,CASSVGTGALDGYTF,TGTGCCAGTAGTGTCGGGACAGGGGCCCTAGATGGCTACACCTTC
TRBV6-5,once,TRBJ2-1,TRBD1,CASSYGTGNYNEQFF,TGTGCCAGCAGTTACGGGACAGGGAACTACAATGAGCAGTTCTTC
TRBV13,.,TRBJ1-1,TRBD1,CASSPRDRGWTEAFF,TGTGCCAGCAGCCCGAGGGACAGGGGGTGGACTGAAGCTTTCTTT